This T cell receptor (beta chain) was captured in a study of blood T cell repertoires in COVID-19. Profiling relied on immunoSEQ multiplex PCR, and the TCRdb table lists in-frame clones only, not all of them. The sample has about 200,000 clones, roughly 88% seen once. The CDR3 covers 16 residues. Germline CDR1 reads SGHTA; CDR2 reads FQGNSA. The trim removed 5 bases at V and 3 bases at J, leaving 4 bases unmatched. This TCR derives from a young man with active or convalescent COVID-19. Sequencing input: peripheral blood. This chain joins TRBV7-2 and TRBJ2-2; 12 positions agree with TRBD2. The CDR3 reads CASSNLAGGYTGELFF. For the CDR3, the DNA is TGTGCCAGCAGCAACCTAGCGGGAGGGTACACCGGGGAGCTGTTTTTT.